This T cell receptor beta chain emerged from a study of blood T cell repertoires in COVID-19. Study in general: Sites in the United States, Italy and Spain provided acute and convalescent COVID-19 samples. PBMCs, B-cell-depleted T cells, or T cells were the source of the cDNA or gDNA that made up the material.

The CDR3 is made up of 13 amino acids. CDR1 is SGHDN and CDR2 is FVKESK in the germline V gene. V lost 7 bases and J 4 bases, leaving 11 bases between the germline ends. Original methodology: Estimated nucleated cell counts came from reference gene primer amplification. The assay was immunoSEQ multiplex PCR, and TCRdb's table has in-frame clones only and misses some. The D gene and trimming were derived from the DNA, and the V and J assignments and clone size from that table. The top ten clones hold around 15% of a sample with about 15,000 clones, 70% to 90% of them seen once. Sequenced: peripheral blood. This chain connects TRBV14 to TRBJ1-3, with no clear D. The sequence was obtained from a human donor in a cohort sampled during active COVID-19. CDR3 residues: CASNRVQGNTIYF. CDR3 DNA sequence: TGTGCCAGCAACAGAGTCCAGGGAAACACCATATATTTT.